The next 2 T cell receptor beta chains were all read from a single sample in a study of blood T cell repertoires in COVID-19. Sequencing was performed with immunoSEQ multiplex PCR; in TCRdb, only in-frame clones are kept and a portion is missing. The sample consists of more than 300,000 clones, 87% of them appearing once. The source material was peripheral blood. The receptor source for this set is a woman aged 30 to 39 with COVID-19, enrolled during active disease.

The gene calls are TRBV30 and TRBJ1-6; D is perhaps TRBD1 (5 bases). The CDR3 covers 13 residues. Germline loops: CDR1 GTSNPN, CDR2 SVGIG (reference sequence). V was cut by 4 bases and J by 8 bases, with 12 bases left in between. CDR3 amino acids: CAWTSGGDSPLHF. CDR3 nucleotide sequence: TGTGCCTGGACCTCTGGGGGGGATTCACCCCTCCACTTT.

This clone is a singleton in its sample. The chain uses TRBV6-2 or TRBV6-3 and TRBJ1-2; 8 bases align to TRBD1. The germline V gene has CDR1 MNHEY and CDR2 SVGEGT. Trimming cost V 6 bases and J 4 bases; bases outside gene matches: 7. The CDR3 sequence is 14 residues long. The CDR3 sequence is CASSRPGTGYGYTF. The CDR3 DNA is TGTGCCAGCAGCCGGCCCGGGACAGGCTATGGCTACACCTTC.